The 5 T cell receptor beta chains presented below share a single source sample, sequenced in a study of blood T cells in healthy people across ages. Through a sample-barcoded 5' primer and a J-beta primer mix, a second PCR was run for roughly 6 to 11 cycles. TCRdb analysed the 5' RACE reads with MiXCR anew, one entry per CDR3 protein. The table shows about 620,000 distinct CDR3 sequences, with roughly 21% occurring only once. The source material was blood. The receptors here all came from a man in his 70s in good health.

This clonotype was picked up a small number of times. The rearrangement links TRBV4-1 to TRBJ2-5; TRBD2 matches at 9 bases. Germline lookup yields CDR1 MGHRA and CDR2 YSYEKL. The CDR3 is 15 residues long. V lost 3 bases and J lost 2; bases outside the gene matches: 4. The CDR3 region is CASSQAGGIQETQYF. CDR3 nucleotide sequence: TGCGCCAGCAGCCAGGCGGGGGGGATACAAGAGACCCAGTACTTC.

In its sample, this clonotype was seen a few times. This chain uses TRBV12-3 or TRBV12-4 with TRBJ1-4; D gene uncertain. The CDR3 sequence is 12 residues long. V was cut by 4 bases and J by 17 bases, with 17 bases left in between. CDR3 amino acids: CASSSGAGQFFF. The DNA for the CDR3 is TGTGCCAGCAGTTCCGGCGCGGGCCAGTTTTTTTTT.

Only a few counts were recorded for this clonotype. V is TRBV5-6 and J is TRBJ2-5, with D possibly matching TRBD2 (5 bases). Trimming shortened V by 0 bases and J by 4 bases, and 13 bases separated the two germline ends. The CDR3 sequence is 15 residues long. CDR1 and CDR2 from the germline V gene are SGHDT and YYEEEE. Written as DNA, the CDR3 is TGTGCCAGCAGCTTGGAGAGCGGCACACGAGAGACCCAGTACTTC. This encodes CASSLESGTRETQYF.

The table lists this clonotype with a few counts. V is TRBV25-1 and J is TRBJ2-1, with TRBD1 matching 9 bases. The V and J ends lost 3 bases and 5 bases, in that order; junction bases with no gene match: 5. Germline CDR1 MGHDK, CDR2 SYGVNS. The CDR3 is 15 residues long. CDR3 loop: CASSDRTGVHNEQFF. In nucleotides, the CDR3 is TGTGCCAGCAGTGATAGGACAGGGGTTCACAATGAGCAGTTCTTC.

This clonotype was recorded a few times. The rearrangement links TRBV29-1 to TRBJ2-1; 7 bases are a match to TRBD1. V gave up 7 bases and J gave up 4 bases; unmatched junction bases: 4. CDR1 SQVTM and CDR2 ANQGSEA come from the germline V gene. The CDR3 totals 12 residues. The CDR3 DNA follows: TGCAGCGCACAGGGACAGTACAATGAGCAGTTCTTC. As protein: CSAQGQYNEQFF.